The clone carrying this TCR beta chain showed up just a few times. Its specificity is unknown. Germline V lookup: CDR1 SGDLS, CDR2 YYNGEE. The V end was cut by 0 bases, the J end by 1 base, with 7 bases between. The CDR3 runs to 14 residues. The data originate from a study of vaccination and CD4 T cells after COVID-19. With the Oncomine TCR Beta short-read assay, DNA from cultured CD4+ T cells was sequenced. TCRdb recomputed calls from the PCR reads with MiXCR, one row per CDR3 protein. The table lists 15,000 to 20,000 distinct CDR3 sequences, about 51% of them singletons. Indicated time point: late sampling 161 to 241 days after vaccination in a few convalescent patients. The treatment here: approximately 9-day PBMC culture with coronavirus spike peptide pools or control peptides (ViraFEST assay).

This receptor was obtained from a human donor who had recovered from COVID-19. Specimen: CD4+ T cells from blood, cultured in vitro, collected about 7 months after SARS-CoV-2 vaccination. The chain links TRBV9 to TRBJ1-1, with no clear D. CDR3 loop: CASSVVAGNTEAFF. In nucleotides, the CDR3 is TGTGCCAGCAGCGTAGTGGCAGGGAACACTGAAGCTTTCTTT.